The rows below give T cell receptor beta chains drawn from one sample of a study of cytomegalovirus exposure and HLA in healthy donors. Data came from immunoSEQ multiplex PCR; TCRdb stores just in-frame clones and leaves some out. The data show about 190,000 clones, with roughly 74% seen just once and approximately 5.4% held by the top ten. Sequenced: PBMCs. These receptors originate from a woman in her 30s in good health and CMV-seropositive. The CDR3 runs from the conserved cysteine through the conserved F or W. A D gene is named only where the DNA matches it firmly. For some rows the clone size is stated as once, few or many, or as a class when expanded; others skip it.

d_gene | len | j_gene | v_gene | abundance | CDR3nt | CDR3aa
NA | 13 | TRBJ1-2 | TRBV19 | NA | TGTGCCAGTAGTATCGGTTCGGGTCTCGGCTACACCTTC | CASSIGSGLGYTF
NA | 15 | TRBJ1-5 | TRBV11-2 | NA | TGTGCCAGCAGCTTAGAACAGGGTCCAAATCAGCCCCAGCATTTT | CASSLEQGPNQPQHF
TRBD1 | 15 | TRBJ1-4 | TRBV2 | NA | TGTGCCAGCAGTGGTCCGGGACAGAAGAATGAAAAACTGTTTTTT | CASSGPGQKNEKLFF
NA | 14 | TRBJ2-1 | TRBV5-4 | NA | TGTGCCAGCAACCCTGCAGAGGGAACATATGAGCAGTTCTTC | CASNPAEGTYEQFF
TRBD2 | 13 | TRBJ2-1 | TRBV2 | NA | TGTGCCAGCCAGACTAGCGCTTCCAATGAGCAGTTCTTC | CASQTSASNEQFF
TRBD1 | 13 | TRBJ1-3 | TRBV6-1 | NA | TGTGCCAGCAGGGACAGGGAAGGAAACACCATATATTTT | CASRDREGNTIYF
NA | 15 | TRBJ2-2 | TRBV5-1 | NA | TGCGCCAGCAGTTTGGGGGGCGCCGACACCGGGGAGCTGTTTTTT | CASSLGGADTGELFF
NA | 10 | TRBJ1-6 | TRBV6-1 | NA | TGTGCCAGCAGGGCTCCCCCCCTCCACTTT | CASRAPPLHF
NA | 14 | TRBJ1-3 | TRBV27 | NA | TGTGCCAGCAGGGACCTGGGGAGTGGAAACACCATATATTTT | CASRDLGSGNTIYF
TRBD1 | 15 | TRBJ1-1 | TRBV2 | NA | TGTGCCAGCAGTGAACGTAGAGACAGGGTCACTGAAGCTTTCTTT | CASSERRDRVTEAFF
NA | 19 | TRBJ2-2 | TRBV11-2 | NA | TGTGCCAGCAGCTTATTTGCAGGTCCTTCGTTGGCATTCACCGGGGAGCTGTTTTTT | CASSLFAGPSLAFTGELFF
TRBD2 | 17 | TRBJ2-2 | TRBV4-1 | NA | TGCGCCAGCAGCCGAGAGACTAGCGGGACGAACACCGGGGAGCTGTTTTTT | CASSRETSGTNTGELFF
NA | 13 | TRBJ2-7 | TRBV7-6 | once | TGTGCCAGCAGCCTCTACTCGGAGTACGAGCAGTACTTC | CASSLYSEYEQYF
NA | 12 | TRBJ1-1 | TRBV19 | NA | TGTGCCAGCAGGGTCGAGAACACTGAAGCTTTCTTT | CASRVENTEAFF
TRBD2 | 15 | TRBJ2-1 | TRBV11-2 | NA | TGTGCCAGCAGCTTTAGCGGGCGGCCAGGGAATGAGCAGTTCTTC | CASSFSGRPGNEQFF
NA | 15 | TRBJ1-1 | TRBV15 | NA | TGTGCCACCAGCATCCGACAGATCATGAACACTGAAGCTTTCTTT | CATSIRQIMNTEAFF
TRBD1 | 14 | TRBJ2-3 | TRBV5-1 | NA | TGCGCCAGCACCCCGGGACAGCTAACAGATACGCAGTATTTT | CASTPGQLTDTQYF
TRBD1 | 18 | TRBJ2-7 | TRBV6-1 | NA | TGTGCCAGCAGTGAAAGAATCGGGACAGGGAACACTCCCTACGAGCAGTACTTC | CASSERIGTGNTPYEQYF
NA | 14 | TRBJ1-5 | TRBV6-1 | NA | TGTGCCAGCAGAAACTCAGGGATCGGTCAGCCCCAGCATTTT | CASRNSGIGQPQHF
NA | 13 | TRBJ2-7 | TRBV6-5 | NA | TGTGCCAGCAGTTACTCGAGGGGGTACGAGCAGTACTTC | CASSYSRGYEQYF
NA | 15 | TRBJ2-1 | TRBV7-2 | NA | TGTGCCAGCAGCTCCCCTACCGGGACAATAAATGAGCAGTTCTTC | CASSSPTGTINEQFF
NA | 18 | TRBJ1-5 | TRBV7-9 | NA | TGTGCCAGCAGCTTAGACGCCGCAGGGGCCAGCCGAAATCAGCCCCAGCATTTT | CASSLDAAGASRNQPQHF